This record concerns one TCR beta chain sequence. The data stem from a study of blood T cell repertoires in COVID-19. At the level of the study: The study drew acute and convalescent COVID-19 samples from the United States, Italy and Spain. The analysed material was cDNA or gDNA that came from T cells, B-cell-depleted T cells, or PBMCs.

As handled by the study authors: Using reference gene primer amplification, nucleated cell counts were estimated. The repertoire was sequenced with immunoSEQ multiplex PCR; TCRdb's copy has only in-frame clones and lacks some. V and J calls plus clone size are reproduced from that table; the DNA served to infer D and trimming. Found here are roughly 110,000 clones, 70% to 90% of them singletons; the top ten hold 8% to 9%. The clonotype comes from a woman in her sixties or seventies who had recovered from COVID-19. Sequencing was carried out using peripheral blood.

CDR3 coding DNA: TGCAGTGCTAGTCCGTGGACTAGCGGGCCAGAGACCCAGTACTTC. This translates into CSASPWTSGPETQYF. This sequence joins TRBV20-1 and TRBJ2-5, with 11 bases aligning to TRBD2. Unmatched junction bases numbered 7, after V lost 3 bases and J lost 4 bases. CDR1 is DFQATT, CDR2 SNEGSKA, per germline (reference sequence). The CDR3 loop spans 15 amino acids.